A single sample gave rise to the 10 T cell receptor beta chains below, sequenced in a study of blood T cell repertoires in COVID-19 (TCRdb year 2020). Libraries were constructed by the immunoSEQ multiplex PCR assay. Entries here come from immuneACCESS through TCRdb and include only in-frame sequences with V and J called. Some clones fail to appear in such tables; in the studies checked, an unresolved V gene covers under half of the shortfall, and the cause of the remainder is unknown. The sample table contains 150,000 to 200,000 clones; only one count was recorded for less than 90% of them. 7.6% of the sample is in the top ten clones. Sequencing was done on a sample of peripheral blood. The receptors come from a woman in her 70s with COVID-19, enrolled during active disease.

DNA of the CDR3: TGTGCCAGCAGCCTCCAGACTAGCGGTAACCTCAATGAGCAGTTCTTC. Protein sequence: CASSLQTSGNLNEQFF. The chain uses TRBV4-2 and TRBJ2-1; 9 bases line up with TRBD2. Unmatched junction bases numbered 10, after V lost 4 bases and J lost 6 bases. This CDR3 has 16 amino acids. Germline lookup yields CDR1 LGHNA and CDR2 YNFKEQ.

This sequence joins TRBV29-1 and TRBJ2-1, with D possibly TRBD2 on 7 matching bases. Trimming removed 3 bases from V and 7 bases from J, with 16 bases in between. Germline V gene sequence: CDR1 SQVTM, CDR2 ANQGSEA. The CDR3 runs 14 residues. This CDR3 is CSVEGAGVRNEQFF. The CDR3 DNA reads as TGCAGCGTTGAGGGGGCGGGAGTTAGAAATGAGCAGTTCTTC.

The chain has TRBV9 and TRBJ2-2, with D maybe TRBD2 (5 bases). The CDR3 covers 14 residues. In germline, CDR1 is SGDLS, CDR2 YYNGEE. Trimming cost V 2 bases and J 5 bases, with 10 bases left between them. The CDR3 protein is CASSVIAQTGELFF. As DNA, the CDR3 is TGTGCCAGCAGCGTCATAGCGCAGACCGGGGAGCTGTTTTTT. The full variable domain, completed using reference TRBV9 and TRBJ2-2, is DSGVTQTPKHLITATGQRVTLRCSPRSGDLSVYWYQQSLDQGLQFLIQYYNGEERAKGNILERFSAQQFPDLHSELNLSSLELGDSALYFCASSVIAQTGELFFGEGSRLTVL.

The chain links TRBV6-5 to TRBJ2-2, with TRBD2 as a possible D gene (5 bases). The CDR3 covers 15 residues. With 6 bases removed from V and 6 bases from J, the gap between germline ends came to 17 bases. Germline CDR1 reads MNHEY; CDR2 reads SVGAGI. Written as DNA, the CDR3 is TGTGCCAGCAGGGGGAGTGTTCGAGGGTCCGGGGAGCTGTTTTTT. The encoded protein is CASRGSVRGSGELFF.

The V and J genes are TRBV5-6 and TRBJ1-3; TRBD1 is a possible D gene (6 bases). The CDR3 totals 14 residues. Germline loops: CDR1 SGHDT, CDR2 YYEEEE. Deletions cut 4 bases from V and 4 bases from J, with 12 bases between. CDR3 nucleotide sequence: TGTGCCAGCAGCCCACAGGGCGGAGGAAACACCATATATTTT. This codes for CASSPQGGGNTIYF.

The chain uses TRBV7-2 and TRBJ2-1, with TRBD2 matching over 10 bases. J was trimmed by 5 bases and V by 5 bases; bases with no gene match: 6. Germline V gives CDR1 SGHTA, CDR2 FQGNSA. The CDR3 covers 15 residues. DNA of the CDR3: TGTGCCAGCAGCCGGACTAGCGGAAATCACAATGAGCAGTTCTTC. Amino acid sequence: CASSRTSGNHNEQFF.

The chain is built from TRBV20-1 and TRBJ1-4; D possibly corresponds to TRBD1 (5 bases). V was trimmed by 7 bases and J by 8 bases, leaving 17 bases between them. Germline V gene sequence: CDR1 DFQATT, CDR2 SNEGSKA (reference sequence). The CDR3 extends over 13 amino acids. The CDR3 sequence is CSGSRGSGEKLFF. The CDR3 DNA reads TGCAGTGGTAGTAGGGGAAGTGGGGAAAAACTGTTTTTT.

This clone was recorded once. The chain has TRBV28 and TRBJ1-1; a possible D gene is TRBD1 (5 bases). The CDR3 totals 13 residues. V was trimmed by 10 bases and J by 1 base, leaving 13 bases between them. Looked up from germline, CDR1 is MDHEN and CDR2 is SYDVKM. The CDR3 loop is CAITGGKNTEAFF. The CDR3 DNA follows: TGTGCCATTACGGGGGGAAAGAACACTGAAGCTTTCTTT. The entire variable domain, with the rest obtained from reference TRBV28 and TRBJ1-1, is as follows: DVKVTQSSRYLVKRTGEKVFLECVQDMDHENMFWYRQDPGLGLRLIYFSYDVKMKEKGDIPEGYSVSREKKERFSLILESASTNQTSMYLCAITGGKNTEAFFGQGTRLTVV.

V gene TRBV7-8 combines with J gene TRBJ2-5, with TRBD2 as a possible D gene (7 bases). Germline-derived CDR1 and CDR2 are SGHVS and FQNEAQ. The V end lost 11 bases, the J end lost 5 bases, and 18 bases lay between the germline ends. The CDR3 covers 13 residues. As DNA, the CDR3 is TGTGCCTGGGGGGGCCCTCCTCGGGAGACCCAGTACTTC. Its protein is CAWGGPPRETQYF. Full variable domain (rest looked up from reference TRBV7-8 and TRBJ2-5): GAGVSQSPRYKVAKRGQDVALRCDPISGHVSLFWYQQALGQGPEFLTYFQNEAQLDKSGLPSDRFFAERPEGSVSTLKIQRTQQEDSAVYLCAWGGPPRETQYFGPGTRLLVL.

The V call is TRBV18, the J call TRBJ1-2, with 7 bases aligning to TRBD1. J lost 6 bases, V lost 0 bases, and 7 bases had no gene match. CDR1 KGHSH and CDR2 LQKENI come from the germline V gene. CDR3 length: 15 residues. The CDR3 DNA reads TGTGCCAGCTCACCACCGGAAAGGGGGCTACATGGCTACACCTTC. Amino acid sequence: CASSPPERGLHGYTF.